Shown below are 28 T cell receptor beta chains from a single sample sequenced in a study of blood T cell repertoires in COVID-19. Produced via immunoSEQ multiplex PCR; TCRdb's table is partial and in-frame only. The sample contains about 330,000 clones, about 90% of which appear only once. The sample comprised PBMCs or T cells enriched from blood (not recorded which). Source of these receptors: a woman in her twenties or thirties who had recovered from COVID-19.

The V and J genes are TRBV6-1 and TRBJ1-3, with no clear D. Germline values: CDR1 MNHNS, CDR2 SASEGT. V lost 0 bases to trimming and J lost 8 bases, with 8 bases between them. The CDR3 consists of 13 residues. The CDR3 loop is CASSEAKRYTIYF. The DNA for the CDR3 is TGTGCCAGCAGTGAAGCTAAGCGGTACACCATATATTTT.

The chain has TRBV18 and TRBJ1-3; 7 bases agree with TRBD1. Germline-derived CDR1 and CDR2 are KGHSH and LQKENI. This CDR3 has 15 amino acids. J gave up 2 bases and V 3 bases, and 4 bases lay outside the gene matches. Here the CDR3 DNA reads TGTGCCAGCTCACCCCGACAGGGTGCTGGAAACACCATATATTTT. Translation gives CASSPRQGAGNTIYF.

The CDR3 protein is CASGRRPEQYF. The CDR3 DNA reads TGTGCCAGCGGGCGCAGACCCGAGCAGTACTTC. The rearrangement links TRBV6-5 to TRBJ2-7; D call uncertain. The CDR3 loop spans 11 amino acids. Germline values: CDR1 MNHEY, CDR2 SVGAGI. Trimming removed 8 bases at V and 6 bases at J, with 11 bases between.

The chain uses TRBV5-1 and TRBJ2-5, with TRBD2 identical over 7 bases. Germline CDR1 reads SGHRS; CDR2 reads YFSETQ. The junction had 10 bases not matched to a gene; V was cut back by 3 bases and J by 5 bases. The CDR3 has 15 residues. CDR3 coding DNA: TGCGCCAGCAGCTCGCGGACTAGTCGGGATGAGACCCAGTACTTC. It encodes CASSSRTSRDETQYF.

The J gene is TRBJ2-1, the V gene TRBV9, with 7 bases fitting TRBD1. The germline V gene has CDR1 SGDLS and CDR2 YYNGEE. The CDR3 is 16 residues long. The ends lost 0 bases at V and 7 bases at J; junction bases unmatched: 10. The CDR3 DNA reads as TGTGCCAGCAGCGTAGCACCCACGGGACAGACGAATGAGCAGTTCTTC. Translating gives CASSVAPTGQTNEQFF.

This clone showed up just once. The chain has TRBV3-1 (or the pseudogene TRBV3-2) and TRBJ2-5, with TRBD1 as a possible D gene (5 bases). The CDR3 is 14 amino acids. The germline gives CDR1 LGHDT, CDR2 YNNKEL (reference sequence). The V end lost 3 bases, the J end lost 4 bases, and 12 bases lay between the germline ends. The CDR3 bases are TGTGCCAGCAGCCAGGGTCAGGGAACAGAGACCCAGTACTTC. Translated, it gives CASSQGQGTETQYF.

This sequence joins TRBV19 and TRBJ2-5; D may be TRBD1 (6 bases). The CDR3 loop spans 22 amino acids. The germline gives CDR1 LNHDA, CDR2 SQIVND (reference sequence). The V end was cut by 5 bases, the J end by 1 base, with 35 bases between. The CDR3 here is CASSPGRFPKKGTGTSQETQYF. The CDR3 nucleotides read TGTGCCAGTAGTCCGGGCCGGTTCCCAAAGAAGGGTACAGGGACATCCCAAGAGACCCAGTACTTC.

The chain has TRBV2 and TRBJ2-7; D gene ambiguous. The CDR3 totals 14 residues. Trimming left V 2 bases short and J 0 bases short, with 8 bases between. The V gene's germline CDR1 is SNHLY and CDR2 FYNNEI. CDR3 in DNA: TGTGCCAGCAGTGAATACGAAGCCTCCTACGAGCAGTACTTC. This sequence encodes CASSEYEASYEQYF.

The chain links TRBV30 to TRBJ2-7; unclear D gene. CDR1 GTSNPN and CDR2 SVGIG come from the germline V gene (reference sequence). The CDR3 has 13 residues. The germline V and J ends were trimmed by 0 bases and 6 bases, with 12 bases remaining between them. The CDR3 loop is CAWSVLSEAEQYF. The CDR3, as DNA: TGTGCCTGGAGTGTACTCAGCGAGGCCGAGCAGTACTTC.

The chain is built from TRBV7-6 and TRBJ2-1; 7 nucleotides align to TRBD1. Per the germline V gene, CDR1 is SGHVS and CDR2 is FNYEAQ. The V segment lost 10 bases and the J segment 4 bases; nucleotides outside the gene matches: 13. The CDR3 loop spans 15 amino acids. The CDR3 spells CATQITGTAYNEQFF. CDR3 DNA sequence: TGTGCCACCCAAATCACCGGGACAGCTTACAATGAGCAGTTCTTC.

V and J are TRBV10-3 and TRBJ1-1; 8 nucleotides line up with TRBD1. The CDR3 spans 14 residues. Germline-derived CDR1 and CDR2 are ENHRY and SYGVKD. V shed 6 bases, J shed 1 base, and the junction held 4 bases outside the gene matches. The CDR3 sequence: CAISRGQGNTEAFF. Written as DNA, the CDR3 is TGTGCCATCAGCCGTGGACAGGGGAACACTGAAGCTTTCTTT.

This clone was picked up a small number of times. Written as DNA, the CDR3 is TGCGCCAGCAGCCCCCTGACAGGGAGCTCCTACAATGAGCAGTTCTTC. It encodes CASSPLTGSSYNEQFF. The chain couples TRBV10-1 to TRBJ2-1, with 7 bases lining up with TRBD1. The germline gives CDR1 WNHNN, CDR2 SYGVQD (reference sequence). The CDR3 covers 16 residues. V was clipped by 6 bases and J by 0 bases; unmatched bases: 8.

The CDR3 spells CASSLTTSGGDLRNEQFF. As DNA, the CDR3 is TGCGCCAGCAGCCTAACGACTAGCGGGGGGGATTTGAGAAATGAGCAGTTCTTC. The chain recombines TRBV5-1 with TRBJ2-1; 14 nucleotides line up with TRBD2. J lost 7 bases, V lost 4 bases, and 13 bases had no gene match. This CDR3 is built from 18 residues. The germline V gene encodes CDR1 SGHRS and CDR2 YFSETQ.

V usage is TRBV10-2 and J usage is TRBJ2-1; D remains ambiguous. CDR1 and CDR2 (germline): WSHSY, SAAADI. The germline V and J ends were trimmed by 6 bases and 1 base, with 19 bases remaining between them. This CDR3 contains 17 residues. DNA of the CDR3: TGCGCCAGCAGAACCGAGATCCGATCGCGGTCCTACAATGAGCAGTTCTTC. Protein: CASRTEIRSRSYNEQFF.

V usage is TRBV15 and J usage is TRBJ2-7; D perhaps matches TRBD1 (6 bases). From germline, CDR1 is LNHNV and CDR2 YYDKDF (reference sequence). This CDR3 has 18 residues. V lost 0 bases and J lost 2, with 20 bases in between. This CDR3 is CATSRDVGRGPLAYEQYF. In nucleotides, the CDR3 is TGTGCCACCAGCAGAGATGTCGGCAGGGGCCCCCTGGCCTACGAGCAGTACTTC.

The chain employs TRBV5-1 and TRBJ1-2; TRBD1 matches 8 bases. Germline lookup yields CDR1 SGHRS and CDR2 YFSETQ. Trimming at V came to 4 bases and at J to 6 bases, leaving 20 bases not matched to a gene. The CDR3 totals 18 residues. This CDR3 is CASSPDHPGGAESDGYTF. CDR3 nucleotides: TGCGCCAGCAGCCCCGACCATCCAGGGGGCGCAGAGTCGGATGGCTACACCTTC. The full variable domain, with the rest looked up from reference TRBV5-1 and TRBJ1-2, is KAGVTQTPRYLIKTRGQQVTLSCSPISGHRSVSWYQQTPGQGLQFLFEYFSETQRNKGNFPGRFSGRQFSNSRSEMNVSTLELGDSALYLCASSPDHPGGAESDGYTFGSGTRLTVV.

This rearrangement joins TRBV7-2 to TRBJ2-3, with a tentative D call TRBD2 (6 bases). The CDR3 contains 16 residues. CDR1 is SGHTA and CDR2 is FQGNSA in the germline V gene. V dropped 2 bases and J dropped 3 bases, with 15 bases sitting between them. CDR3 nucleotides: TGTGCCAGCAGCTTAAGTGCCCCCGGGGGAACAGATACGCAGTATTTT. This sequence encodes CASSLSAPGGTDTQYF.

The rearrangement links TRBV29-1 to TRBJ1-1, with D maybe TRBD1 (5 bases). The CDR3 has 14 amino acids. Trimming left V 7 bases short and J 4 bases short, with 19 bases between. Looked up from germline, CDR1 is SQVTM and CDR2 is ANQGSEA. CDR3 loop: CSAAGGAGSTEAFF. As DNA, the CDR3 is TGCAGCGCCGCGGGCGGGGCGGGGAGCACTGAAGCTTTCTTT.

The chain uses TRBV28 and TRBJ1-2, with TRBD1 as a possible D gene (5 bases). Trimming took 2 bases from V and 4 from J, leaving 14 bases between them. The CDR3 runs 15 residues. The germline V gene has CDR1 MDHEN and CDR2 SYDVKM. Here the CDR3 DNA reads TGTGCCAGCAGTTTAGAGGCAGGGTGGGTCTATGGCTACACCTTC. Its protein product is CASSLEAGWVYGYTF.

V gene TRBV4-3 combines with J gene TRBJ1-4, with TRBD1 as a possible D gene (6 bases). Per germline, CDR1 LGHNA and CDR2 YSLEER. Deletions cut 5 bases from V and 8 bases from J, with 15 bases between. CDR3 length: 14 residues. CDR3 sequence: CASSMLAGEEKLFF. In nucleotides, the CDR3 is TGCGCCAGCAGCATGTTGGCAGGGGAGGAAAAACTGTTTTTT.

The chain uses TRBV5-1 and TRBJ2-7, with TRBD1 matching over 8 bases. The CDR3 covers 15 residues. V shed 0 bases and J 3 bases; nucleotides not matched to a gene: 5. The V gene's germline CDR1 is SGHRS and CDR2 YFSETQ. CDR3 nucleotide sequence: TGCGCCAGCAGCTTGGCCGGACAGGGCATCTACGAGCAGTACTTC. It encodes CASSLAGQGIYEQYF.

The chain carries TRBV28 and TRBJ1-5; TRBD1 matches 9 bases. Looked up from germline, CDR1 is MDHEN and CDR2 is SYDVKM. The CDR3 is 17 residues long. V was pared by 5 bases and J by 3 bases, with 11 bases of the junction left unmatched. The CDR3 loop is CASSPPGQGLNNQPQHF. As DNA, the CDR3 is TGTGCCAGCAGTCCGCCGGGACAGGGCTTGAACAATCAGCCCCAGCATTTT.

The chain has TRBV7-8 and TRBJ1-2; no clear D. The length of the CDR3 is 15 residues. The germline CDR1 and CDR2 sequences are SGHVS and FQNEAQ. V was cut by 2 bases and J by 0 bases, with 10 bases left in between. CDR3 protein: CASSLLRSSNYGYTF. CDR3 nucleotide sequence: TGTGCCAGCAGCTTACTTCGGTCATCTAACTATGGCTACACCTTC.

This clone was detected a few times. V gene TRBV27 combines with J gene TRBJ1-5; the match to TRBD1 covers 7 bases. V shed 8 bases, J shed 5 bases, and the junction held 9 bases outside the gene matches. There are 14 residues in the CDR3. Germline CDR1 MNHEY, CDR2 SMNVEV (reference sequence). The CDR3 spells CASLQGRADQPQHF. CDR3 nucleotides: TGTGCCAGCTTACAGGGGCGAGCTGATCAGCCCCAGCATTTT.

This rearrangement joins TRBV6-5 to TRBJ1-5; D remains unclear. The CDR3 totals 13 residues. The germline gives CDR1 MNHEY, CDR2 SVGAGI. Deletions cut 4 bases from V and 6 bases from J, with 10 bases between. The CDR3 reads CASSSLRSQPQHF. CDR3 DNA sequence: TGTGCCAGCAGTTCCCTGAGGAGTCAGCCCCAGCATTTT.

The V call is TRBV15, the J call TRBJ2-7; D is uncertain. The germline gives CDR1 LNHNV, CDR2 YYDKDF (reference sequence). The CDR3 runs to 14 residues. Trimming removed 0 bases from V and 6 bases from J, with 12 bases in between. CDR3 DNA: TGTGCCACCAGCAGAGAAACCACAGCCTCCGAGCAGTACTTC. Translation: CATSRETTASEQYF.

The chain recombines TRBV28 with TRBJ2-5, with 13 bases aligning to TRBD2. The CDR3 runs 17 residues. Per the germline V gene, CDR1 is MDHEN and CDR2 is SYDVKM. Trimming at V came to 6 bases and at J to 1 base, leaving 8 bases not matched to a gene. Here the CDR3 DNA reads TGTGCCAGCAGCCCTCGGGGACTAGCGGGGTTCCAAGAGACCCAGTACTTC. Protein sequence: CASSPRGLAGFQETQYF.

The V call is TRBV6-2 or TRBV6-3, the J call TRBJ2-5; the D gene is possibly TRBD2 (6 bases). The V end lost 2 bases, the J end lost 6 bases, and 19 bases lay between the germline ends. Germline V gene lookup returns CDR1 MNHEY and CDR2 SVGEGT. The CDR3 extends over 16 amino acids. In DNA form, the CDR3 reads TGTGCCAGCAGTTACCGCCCGACTAGGGGCCACAAGACCCAGTACTTC. This encodes CASSYRPTRGHKTQYF.